This T cell receptor (beta chain) was recovered during a study of blood T cell repertoires in COVID-19. Study-wide context: In each case, the material was cDNA or gDNA derived from T cells, B-cell-depleted T cells, or PBMCs.

In the original processing: Estimation of nucleated cell counts was performed using reference gene primer amplification. Profiling relied on immunoSEQ multiplex PCR, and the TCRdb table lists in-frame clones only, not all of them. Clonal size and the V and J genes are those of that table, whereas D and trimming came from the DNA. The sample lists about 130,000 clones; 85% to 90% were seen once. Trimming took 7 bases from V and 1 from J, leaving 11 bases between them. The CDR3 sequence is 13 residues long. The germline gives CDR1 SNHLY, CDR2 FYNNEI. Recruited during active infection, patients (from Seattle) were subsequently followed longitudinally.

This chain joins TRBV2 and TRBJ2-7; D may be TRBD2 (7 bases). This receptor was identified in a woman older than 75 with COVID-19, enrolled during active disease. The sample was peripheral blood. CDR3 in amino acids: CASTRGGSYEQYF. The CDR3 DNA follows: TGTGCCAGCACTAGGGGGGGATCCTACGAGCAGTACTTC.